This note documents a single T cell receptor (beta chain) sequence. Its antigen specificity is not known. The sample holds no much larger clone one base away, and base qualities are not on file. This entry belongs to a study of beta chain features in type 1 diabetes (dated by TCRdb to 2017 to 2018). Turning to the overall study: Mean age, gender distribution, total cell number and subset yield did not differ between patients and healthy donors. A total of about 99,000,000 sorted cells were examined across all samples, and RNA yield correlated strongly with the number of cells per subset. In the study, recently diagnosed type 1 diabetes patients and matched healthy donors were compared on the TCRB repertoires of their sorted circulating CD4+ T cell subsets. Regulatory and stem cell-like memory subsets were obtained from only 8 patients and roughly eight healthy donors, while naive and central memory subsets were obtained from all 28 donors. Results and caveats for the whole study, not just this receptor: Naive, central memory and regulatory TCRB repertoires appeared more similar among patients than among healthy donors. Shorter templates might be favored by PCR, yet because patient and control samples were amplified and corrected together, any such skew would affect both groups equally. In all four CD4+ subsets, TCRB CDR3 length was moderately but significantly shorter in type 1 diabetes patients. HLA sub-analyses involved small numbers of individuals, so any influence of HLA type on TCRB rearrangement remained unresolved. Because cDNA rather than genomic DNA was sequenced, highly expressing activated cells could have been over-represented, although no difference in activation and CD3 levels was found between groups. At VDJ recombination sites, type 1 diabetes patients had fewer insertions and more deleted nucleotides, which implies abnormalities in thymic rearrangement.

A single peripheral blood draw of about 120 mL on average was collected from each donor into heparinised tubes. Naive, central memory, regulatory and stem cell-like memory CD4+ T cells were sorted on a BD FACSAria II using a panel including CD45RO, CCR7, CD25, CD127, CD95 and CD27. Purity was above 95% for every sorted population. Right away, PBMCs were isolated by Lymphoprep density gradient centrifugation and were stained directly, with no culture step. Samples were stained and sorted in pairs, with one healthy donor and one patient per experiment, so that batch effects were minimized. From the cysteine through the phenylalanine, the CDR3 covers 16 amino acids. Just CDR3 DNA is preserved here, 48 bases in frame from base 1. The V and J ends are trimmed by 1 base and 0 bases, leaving 10 bases between them. Sequences SNHLY (CDR1) and FYNNEI (CDR2) are obtained from the germline V gene. All of the isolated RNA was reverse transcribed with the High Capacity cDNA Reverse Transcription Kit, so expressed TCRB transcripts were sequenced. Survey-depth immunoSEQ sequencing was performed on stem cell-like memory T cell samples, with an average of around 930,000 total reads per sample. After sorted cells were lysed in RLT buffer, RNA was extracted with DNase-treated RNeasy Micro or Mini kits, with the choice depending on cell number. Each cell subset was processed on its own to prevent cross-contamination, while patient and healthy donor samples were processed together. The immunoSEQ multiplex PCR was used to amplify TCRB sequences from cDNA, yielding 87-bp fragments that span the CDR3 region. Amplicons were sequenced on the Illumina HiSeq platform. The authors' pipeline ran thus. PCR bias was corrected computationally using synthetic template baselines, and reads within Hamming distance 2 were collapsed, with unmergeable singletons discarded. Reads were aligned against IMGT so that V, D and J genes, CDR3 length and insertions or deletions at six rearrangement sites could be assigned. Within each subset, clonotype counts were normalized to sorted cell number, and only after that were true diversity and Gini coefficients computed with the tcR R package. The overlap coefficient, calculated on TCRB nucleotide sequences, was used to measure repertoire sharing. Imported from immuneACCESS, the table was reduced by TCRdb to in-frame sequences with V and J called. These copies leave out some clones; in studies compared against another copy, an unresolved V gene accounts for under half, and the cause of the remainder is not known. V, J and clone size derive from that table, while D and trimming were established from the DNA sequence. The table for this sample lists some 99,000 clones; 40% of them were counted only once. Of the sample, 0.065% is held by the ten largest clones.

This TCR came from a woman aged 18-29 years in good health. Rearrangement joined TRBV2 to TRBJ1-3; there is no confident call for the D gene. Material for sequencing was stem cell memory CD4+ T cells from blood. The cell subset or site tag for this specimen amounts to: stem cell-like memory CD4+ T cells. The DNA reads as follows: TGTGCCAGCAGTGAAGAGGCGGCCCGCTCTGGAAACACCATATATTTT. Its product reads: CASSEEAARSGNTIYF.